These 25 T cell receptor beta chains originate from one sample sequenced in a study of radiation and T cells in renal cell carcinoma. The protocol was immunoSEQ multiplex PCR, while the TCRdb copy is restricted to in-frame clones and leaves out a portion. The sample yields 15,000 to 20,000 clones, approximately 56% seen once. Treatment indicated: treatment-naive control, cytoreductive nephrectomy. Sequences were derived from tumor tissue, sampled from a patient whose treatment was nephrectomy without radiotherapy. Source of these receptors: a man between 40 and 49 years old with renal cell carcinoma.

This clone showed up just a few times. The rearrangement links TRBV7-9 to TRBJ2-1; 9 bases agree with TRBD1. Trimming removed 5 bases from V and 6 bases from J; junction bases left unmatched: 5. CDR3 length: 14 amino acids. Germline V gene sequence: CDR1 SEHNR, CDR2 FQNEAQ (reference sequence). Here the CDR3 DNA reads TGTGCCAGCAGCCGGACAGGGGAGACCAATGAGCAGTTCTTC. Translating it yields CASSRTGETNEQFF.

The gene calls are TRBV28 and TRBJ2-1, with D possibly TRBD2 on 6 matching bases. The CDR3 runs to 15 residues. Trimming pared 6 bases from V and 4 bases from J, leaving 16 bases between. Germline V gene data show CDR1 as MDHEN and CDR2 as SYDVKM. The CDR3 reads CASRAPGLEYNEQFF. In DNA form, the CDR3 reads TGTGCCAGCAGAGCTCCGGGACTTGAATACAATGAGCAGTTCTTC.

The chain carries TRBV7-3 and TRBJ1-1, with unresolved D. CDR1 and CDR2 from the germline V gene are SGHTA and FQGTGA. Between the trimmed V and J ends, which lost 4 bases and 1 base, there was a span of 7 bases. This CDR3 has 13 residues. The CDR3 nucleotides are TGTGCCAGCAGCTCACGGTGGAACACTGAAGCTTTCTTT. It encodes CASSSRWNTEAFF. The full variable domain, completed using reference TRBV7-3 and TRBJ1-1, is GAGVSQTPSNKVTEKGKYVELRCDPISGHTALYWYRQSLGQGPEFLIYFQGTGAADDSGLPNDRFFAVRPEGSVSTLKIQRTERGDSAVYLCASSSRWNTEAFFGQGTRLTVV.

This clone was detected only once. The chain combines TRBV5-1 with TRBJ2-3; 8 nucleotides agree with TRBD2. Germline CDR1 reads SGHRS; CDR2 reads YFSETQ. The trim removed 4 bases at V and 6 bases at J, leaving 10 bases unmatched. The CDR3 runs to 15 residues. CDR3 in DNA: TGCGCCAGCAGCCACTCCGGGACTAGAGGCGATACGCAGTATTTT. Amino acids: CASSHSGTRGDTQYF.

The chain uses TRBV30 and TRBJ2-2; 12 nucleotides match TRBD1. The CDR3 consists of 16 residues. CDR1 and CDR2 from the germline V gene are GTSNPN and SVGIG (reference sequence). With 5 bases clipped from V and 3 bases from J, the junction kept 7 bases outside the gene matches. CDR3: CAWARGTGGYTGELFF. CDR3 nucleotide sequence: TGTGCCTGGGCCCGTGGGACAGGGGGCTACACCGGGGAGCTGTTTTTT.

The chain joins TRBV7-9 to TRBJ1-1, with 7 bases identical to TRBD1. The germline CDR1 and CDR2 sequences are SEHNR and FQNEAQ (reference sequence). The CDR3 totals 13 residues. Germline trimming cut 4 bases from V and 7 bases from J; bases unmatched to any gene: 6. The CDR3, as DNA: TGTGCCAGCAGCTCCTGGGGGGACAGTGAAGCTTTCTTT. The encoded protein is CASSSWGDSEAFF.

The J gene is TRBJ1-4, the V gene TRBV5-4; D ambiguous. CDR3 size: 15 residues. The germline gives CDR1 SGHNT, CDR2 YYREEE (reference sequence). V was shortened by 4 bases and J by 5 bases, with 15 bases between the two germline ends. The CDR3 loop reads CASSDLTEENEKLFF. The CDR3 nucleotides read TGTGCCAGCAGCGACTTGACTGAAGAAAATGAAAAACTGTTTTTT.

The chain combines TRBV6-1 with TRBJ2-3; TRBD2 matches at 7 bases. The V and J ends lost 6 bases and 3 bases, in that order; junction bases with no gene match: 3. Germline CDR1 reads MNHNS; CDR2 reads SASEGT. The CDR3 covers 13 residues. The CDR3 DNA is TGTGCCAGCAGAGGCGGGGGAACAGATACGCAGTATTTT. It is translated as CASRGGGTDTQYF.

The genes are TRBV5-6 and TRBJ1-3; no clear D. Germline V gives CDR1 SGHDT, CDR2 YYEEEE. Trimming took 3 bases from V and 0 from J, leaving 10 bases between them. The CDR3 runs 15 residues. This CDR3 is CASSSGDISGNTIYF. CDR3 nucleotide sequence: TGTGCCAGCAGCTCGGGCGATATCTCTGGAAACACCATATATTTT. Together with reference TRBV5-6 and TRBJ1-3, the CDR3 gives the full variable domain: DAGVTQSPTHLIKTRGQQVTLRCSPKSGHDTVSWYQQALGQGPQFIFQYYEEEERQRGNFPDRFSGHQFPNYSSELNVNALLLGDSALYLCASSSGDISGNTIYFGEGSWLTVV.

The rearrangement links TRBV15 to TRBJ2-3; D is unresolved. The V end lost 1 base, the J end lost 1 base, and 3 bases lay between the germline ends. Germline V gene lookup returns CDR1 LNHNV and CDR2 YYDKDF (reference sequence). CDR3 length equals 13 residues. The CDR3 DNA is TGTGCCACCAGCAGAGCGGGCACAGATACGCAGTATTTT. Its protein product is CATSRAGTDTQYF. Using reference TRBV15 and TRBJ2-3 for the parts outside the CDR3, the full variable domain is DAMVIQNPRYQVTQFGKPVTLSCSQTLNHNVMYWYQQKSSQAPKLLFHYYDKDFNNEADTPDNFQSRRPNTSFCFLDIRSPGLGDTAMYLCATSRAGTDTQYFGPGTRLTVL.

The CDR3 reads CASTRTGETAEAFF. CDR3 sequence (DNA): TGTGCCAGCACCCGGACAGGGGAAACGGCTGAAGCTTTCTTT. This chain connects TRBV5-5 to TRBJ1-1, with 9 nucleotides matching TRBD1. The V and J ends lost 6 bases and 6 bases, in that order; junction bases with no gene match: 9. Per the germline V gene, CDR1 is SGHKS and CDR2 is YYEKEE (reference sequence). This CDR3 spans 14 amino acids.

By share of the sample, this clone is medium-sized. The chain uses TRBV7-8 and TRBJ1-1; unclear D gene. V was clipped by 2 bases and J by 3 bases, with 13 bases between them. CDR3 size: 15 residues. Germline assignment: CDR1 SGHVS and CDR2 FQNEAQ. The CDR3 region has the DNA TGTGCCAGCAGCTTATCCCCACTAACGCACACTGAAGCTTTCTTT. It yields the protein CASSLSPLTHTEAFF.

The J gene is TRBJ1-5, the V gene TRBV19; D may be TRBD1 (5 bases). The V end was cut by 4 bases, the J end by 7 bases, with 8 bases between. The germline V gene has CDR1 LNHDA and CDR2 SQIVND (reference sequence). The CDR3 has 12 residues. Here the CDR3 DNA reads TGTGCCAGTAGTAGGGGGGAGCAGCCCCAGCATTTT. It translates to CASSRGEQPQHF.

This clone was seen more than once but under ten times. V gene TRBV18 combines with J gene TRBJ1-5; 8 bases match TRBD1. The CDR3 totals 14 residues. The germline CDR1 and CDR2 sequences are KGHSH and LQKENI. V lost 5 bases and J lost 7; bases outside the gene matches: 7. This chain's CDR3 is CASSFDRGGQPQHF. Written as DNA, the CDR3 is TGTGCCAGCTCATTCGACAGGGGTGGACAGCCCCAGCATTTT.

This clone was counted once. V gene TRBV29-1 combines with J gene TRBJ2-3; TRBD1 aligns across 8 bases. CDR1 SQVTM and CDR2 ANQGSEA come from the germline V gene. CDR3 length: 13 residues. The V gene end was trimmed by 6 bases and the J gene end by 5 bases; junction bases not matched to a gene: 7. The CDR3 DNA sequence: TGCAGCGTAGGCCAGGGGGCGGGAGATACGCAGTATTTT. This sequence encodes CSVGQGAGDTQYF.

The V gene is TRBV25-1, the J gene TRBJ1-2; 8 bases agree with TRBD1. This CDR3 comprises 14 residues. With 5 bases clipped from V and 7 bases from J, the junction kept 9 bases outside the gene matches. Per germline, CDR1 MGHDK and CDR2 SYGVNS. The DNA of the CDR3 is TGTGCCAGCAGTCCTTCTGGACAGGGAGGTGGCTACACCTTC. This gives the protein CASSPSGQGGGYTF.

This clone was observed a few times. The CDR3 DNA reads TGTGCCAGCAGTTTACAGTTGAACACTGAAGCTTTCTTT. This encodes CASSLQLNTEAFF. This chain connects TRBV6-5 to TRBJ1-1; D not certain. Deletions cut 4 bases from V and 0 bases from J, with 6 bases between. CDR3 length equals 13 residues. Germline CDR1 reads MNHEY; CDR2 reads SVGAGI.

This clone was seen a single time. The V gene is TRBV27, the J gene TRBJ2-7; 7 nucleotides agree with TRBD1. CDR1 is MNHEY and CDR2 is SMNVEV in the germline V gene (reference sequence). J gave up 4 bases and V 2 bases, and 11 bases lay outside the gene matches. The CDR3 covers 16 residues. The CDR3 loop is CASSLLLTGKDYEQYF. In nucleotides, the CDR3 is TGTGCCAGCAGTTTACTCTTGACAGGGAAGGATTACGAGCAGTACTTC.

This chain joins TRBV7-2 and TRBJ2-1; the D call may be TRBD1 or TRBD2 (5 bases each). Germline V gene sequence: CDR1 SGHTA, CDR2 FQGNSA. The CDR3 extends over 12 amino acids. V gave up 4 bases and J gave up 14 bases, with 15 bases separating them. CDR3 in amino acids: CASSSPGPLKFF. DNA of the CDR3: TGTGCCAGCAGCTCCCCGGGACCGCTGAAGTTCTTC.

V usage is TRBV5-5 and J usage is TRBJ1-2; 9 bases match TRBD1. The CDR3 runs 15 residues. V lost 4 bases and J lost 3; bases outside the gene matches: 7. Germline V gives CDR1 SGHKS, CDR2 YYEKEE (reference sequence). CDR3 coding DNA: TGTGCCAGCAGCCCCTGGACAGGGGCGGACTATGGCTACACCTTC. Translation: CASSPWTGADYGYTF.

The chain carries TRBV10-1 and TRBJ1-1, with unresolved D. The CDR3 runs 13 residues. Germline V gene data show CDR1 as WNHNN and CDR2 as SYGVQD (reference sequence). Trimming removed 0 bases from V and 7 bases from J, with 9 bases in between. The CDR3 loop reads CASSESAEYEAFF. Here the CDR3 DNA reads TGCGCCAGCAGTGAGTCAGCGGAATATGAAGCTTTCTTT.

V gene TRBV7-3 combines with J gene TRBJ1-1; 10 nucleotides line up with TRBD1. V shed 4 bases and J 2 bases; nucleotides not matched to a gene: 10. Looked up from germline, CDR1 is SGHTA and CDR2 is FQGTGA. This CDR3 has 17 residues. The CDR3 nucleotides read TGTGCCAGCAGCTCCCAGGGACAGGGGAAGGGAAACACTGAAGCTTTCTTT. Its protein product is CASSSQGQGKGNTEAFF.

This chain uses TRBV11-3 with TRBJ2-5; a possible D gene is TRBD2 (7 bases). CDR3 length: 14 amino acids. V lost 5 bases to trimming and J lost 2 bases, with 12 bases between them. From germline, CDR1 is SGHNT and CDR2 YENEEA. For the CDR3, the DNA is TGTGCCAGCAGCCAAGGGGGAGGGCAAGAGACCCAGTACTTC. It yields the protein CASSQGGGQETQYF. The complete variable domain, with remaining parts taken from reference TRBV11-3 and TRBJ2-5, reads EAGVVQSPRYKIIEKKQPVAFWCNPISGHNTLYWYLQNLGQGPELLIRYENEEAVDDSQLPKDRFSAERLKGVDSTLKIQPAELGDSAVYLCASSQGGGQETQYFGPGTRLLVL.

The CDR3 bases are TGTGCCAGCAGCTCCGATTCGGACGAGCAGTACTTC. The encoded protein is CASSSDSDEQYF. The chain carries TRBV5-8 and TRBJ2-7; no clear D gene. V was cut by 3 bases and J by 5 bases, with 9 bases left in between. The length of the CDR3 is 12 residues. From germline, CDR1 is SGHTS and CDR2 YDEGEE.

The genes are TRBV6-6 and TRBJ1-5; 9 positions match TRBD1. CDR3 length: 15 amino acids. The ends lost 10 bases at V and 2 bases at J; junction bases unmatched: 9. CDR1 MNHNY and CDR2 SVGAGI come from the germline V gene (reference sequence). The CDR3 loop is CATWTGEVRNQPQHF. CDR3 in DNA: TGTGCCACCTGGACAGGGGAGGTTCGCAATCAGCCCCAGCATTTT.